The 17 T cell receptor beta chains in this list originate from one sample, sequenced in a study of blood T cell repertoires in COVID-19. Clones were read by immunoSEQ multiplex PCR, and TCRdb kept only the in-frame ones, dropping some. The sample carries approximately 65,000 clones, just over 85% recorded once. The material sequenced was peripheral blood. These receptor sequences come from a man in his fifties or sixties with acute or convalescent COVID-19.

V is TRBV6-6 and J is TRBJ1-5; 7 positions match TRBD1. Germline lookup yields CDR1 MNHNY and CDR2 SVGAGI (reference sequence). V trimming: 5 bases; J trimming: 0 bases; junction bases outside the gene matches: 16. The CDR3 is made up of 19 amino acids. The CDR3 region has the DNA TGTGCCAGCAGTCGACAACACCCCGGACAGGCCTATAGCAATCAGCCCCAGCATTTT. Encoded protein: CASSRQHPGQAYSNQPQHF.

The V call is TRBV19, the J call TRBJ1-4; 7 nucleotides line up with TRBD1. Germline V gives CDR1 LNHDA, CDR2 SQIVND (reference sequence). V lost 6 bases, J lost 10 bases, and 8 bases stayed unmatched. This CDR3 spans 13 amino acids. The DNA for the CDR3 is TGTGCCAGTAGCGACAGGGTCTCGGCAAAACTGTTTTTT. It specifies CASSDRVSAKLFF.

The J gene is TRBJ2-3, the V gene TRBV5-1; tentative D call: TRBD1 (5 bases). V was pared by 0 bases and J by 2 bases, with 7 bases between. CDR1 SGHRS and CDR2 YFSETQ come from the germline V gene. The CDR3 has 14 residues. CDR3 amino acids: CASSLAGHTDTQYF. In DNA form, the CDR3 reads TGCGCCAGCAGCTTGGCCGGACACACAGATACGCAGTATTTT.

This clone was counted once. This rearrangement joins TRBV5-4 to TRBJ2-1, with a weak D call TRBD2 (6 bases). V was shortened by 6 bases and J by 4 bases, with 14 bases between the two germline ends. Germline values: CDR1 SGHNT, CDR2 YYREEE (reference sequence). This CDR3 region has 14 residues. CDR3 sequence: CASTPGLTYNEQFF. The CDR3 nucleotides are TGTGCCAGCACCCCGGGACTGACTTACAATGAGCAGTTCTTC. The full variable domain, its missing parts supplied by reference TRBV5-4 and TRBJ2-1, is ETGVTQSPTHLIKTRGQQVTLRCSSQSGHNTVSWYQQALGQGPQFIFQYYREEENGRGNFPPRFSGLQFPNYSSELNVNALELDDSALYLCASTPGLTYNEQFFGPGTRLTVL.

The rearrangement joins TRBV6-5 to TRBJ1-2; D is perhaps TRBD1 (5 bases). CDR1 and CDR2 (germline): MNHEY, SVGAGI. This CDR3 is built from 14 residues. V was trimmed by 5 bases and J by 3 bases, leaving 13 bases between them. The CDR3 DNA reads as TGTGCCAGCAGTCATCGTACAGGTCACTATGGCTACACCTTC. Its translation: CASSHRTGHYGYTF.

V is TRBV19 and J is TRBJ1-5; D possibly corresponds to TRBD1 (6 bases). The CDR3 runs 15 residues. Germline V CDR1 and CDR2: LNHDA, SQIVND (reference sequence). V shed 4 bases and J shed 5 bases, with 15 bases lying between them. The CDR3 DNA reads TGTGCCAGTAGTAAGTGGACAGAGCTGGATCAGCCCCAGCATTTT. Encoded protein: CASSKWTELDQPQHF.

The chain carries TRBV28 and TRBJ2-2; TRBD2 agrees at 12 bases. Germline CDR1 is MDHEN and CDR2 is SYDVKM. V gave up 7 bases and J gave up 3 bases; unmatched junction bases: 12. There are 18 residues in the CDR3. This CDR3 is CASTQRTSGTRDTGELFF. In nucleotides, the CDR3 is TGTGCCAGCACCCAGAGGACTAGCGGGACCCGGGACACCGGGGAGCTGTTTTTT. Using reference TRBV28 and TRBJ2-2 for the parts outside the CDR3, the full variable domain is DVKVTQSSRYLVKRTGEKVFLECVQDMDHENMFWYRQDPGLGLRLIYFSYDVKMKEKGDIPEGYSVSREKKERFSLILESASTNQTSMYLCASTQRTSGTRDTGELFFGEGSRLTVL.

The table lists this clone with a count of one. The rearrangement links TRBV27 to TRBJ2-1; D might be TRBD2 (6 bases). V gave up 7 bases and J gave up 3 bases, with 19 bases separating them. The CDR3 contains 16 residues. CDR1 is MNHEY, CDR2 SMNVEV, per germline (reference sequence). CDR3 in DNA: TGTGCCAGCAATGGACGGGGGAATAGGGACTACAATGAGCAGTTCTTC. It encodes CASNGRGNRDYNEQFF.

The CDR3 loop reads CASSLGQRTPYEQYF. The CDR3 DNA reads as TGTGCCAGCAGTCTGGGACAGCGTACCCCCTACGAGCAGTACTTC. The V and J genes are TRBV7-9 and TRBJ2-7, with 7 nucleotides matching TRBD1. The CDR3 totals 15 residues. CDR1 and CDR2 from the germline V gene are SEHNR and FQNEAQ (reference sequence). The J segment lost 2 bases and the V segment lost 6 bases, leaving 10 bases of the junction unmatched.

The chain uses TRBV9 and TRBJ2-1; tentatively, D is TRBD1 (6 bases). V was shortened by 3 bases and J by 4 bases, with 17 bases between the two germline ends. In germline, CDR1 is SGDLS, CDR2 YYNGEE. This CDR3 region has 16 residues. The DNA of the CDR3 is TGTGCCAGCAGCGAGTACTCCGGGACAAAGTACAATGAGCAGTTCTTC. Its protein is CASSEYSGTKYNEQFF.

The chain couples TRBV5-6 to TRBJ1-2; 8 nucleotides align to TRBD1. The ends lost 2 bases at V and 5 bases at J; junction bases unmatched: 5. The germline V gene encodes CDR1 SGHDT and CDR2 YYEEEE. The CDR3 covers 14 residues. Here the CDR3 DNA reads TGTGCCAGCAGCTTTGGTGACAGGGGATATGGCTACACCTTC. Translated, it gives CASSFGDRGYGYTF. The full variable domain, its missing parts supplied by reference TRBV5-6 and TRBJ1-2, is DAGVTQSPTHLIKTRGQQVTLRCSPKSGHDTVSWYQQALGQGPQFIFQYYEEEERQRGNFPDRFSGHQFPNYSSELNVNALLLGDSALYLCASSFGDRGYGYTFGSGTRLTVV.

The table lists this clone with a few counts. The J gene is TRBJ1-2, the V gene TRBV7-2; tentatively, D is TRBD1 (5 bases). Germline values: CDR1 SGHTA, CDR2 FQGNSA. V lost 3 bases, J lost 5 bases, and 10 bases lay in between. The CDR3 contains 13 residues. The CDR3 here is CASSLGGAYGYTF. Written as DNA, the CDR3 is TGTGCCAGCAGCTTGGGAGGGGCGTATGGCTACACCTTC.

This chain joins TRBV7-8 and TRBJ2-7; 8 nucleotides agree with TRBD2. With V trimmed by 1 base and J by 0 bases, 8 bases remained unmatched. Germline V gene sequence: CDR1 SGHVS, CDR2 FQNEAQ. This CDR3 has 17 residues. In nucleotides, the CDR3 is TGTGCCAGCAGCTTAGTTGGAGGCGGGAGGAGCTCCTACGAGCAGTACTTC. It is translated as CASSLVGGGRSSYEQYF.

J is TRBJ2-1 and V is TRBV6-5; weak D call: TRBD2 (5 bases). Germline CDR1 MNHEY, CDR2 SVGAGI. This CDR3 is built from 15 residues. Trimming pared 5 bases from V and 2 bases from J, leaving 13 bases between. The chain's CDR3 is CASSLLSGTYNEQFF. CDR3 sequence (DNA): TGTGCCAGCAGTCTCCTTTCCGGGACCTACAATGAGCAGTTCTTC.

This clone rates as medium-sized. The V and J genes are TRBV5-1 and TRBJ1-1; the D gene is possibly TRBD1 (6 bases). Germline V gene lookup returns CDR1 SGHRS and CDR2 YFSETQ. Trimming cost V 4 bases and J 5 bases, with 9 bases left between them. The CDR3 has 12 amino acids. CDR3 nucleotides: TGCGCCAGCAGCGTCGGGACAACTGAAGCTTTCTTT. Its translation is CASSVGTTEAFF.

This chain joins TRBV11-2 and TRBJ2-7; maybe TRBD1 (6 bases). This CDR3 has 14 residues. V dropped 7 bases and J dropped 6 bases, with 19 bases sitting between them. The germline gives CDR1 SGHAT, CDR2 FQNNGV. CDR3 in amino acids: CASTPGQFSFEQYF. CDR3 nucleotides: TGTGCCAGCACCCCTGGACAGTTTTCTTTCGAGCAGTACTTC.

The chain recombines TRBV9 with TRBJ2-7; TRBD1 agrees at 9 bases. Trimming removed 3 bases from V and 0 bases from J; junction bases left unmatched: 4. The length of the CDR3 is 15 residues. Germline CDR1 reads SGDLS; CDR2 reads YYNGEE. CDR3 amino acids: CASSAPGQGSYEQYF. The CDR3 bases are TGTGCCAGCAGCGCCCCGGGACAGGGCTCCTACGAGCAGTACTTC.